The 28 T cell receptor beta chains presented below share a single source sample, sequenced in a study of shared clonotypes between healthy human individuals. Only CD45RO-negative cells positively selected for CCR7 counted as naive CD8 cells, so terminally differentiated effector memory CD45RA+ cells were excluded. The protocol was immunoSEQ multiplex PCR, while the TCRdb copy is restricted to in-frame clones and leaves out a portion. Of around 2,100,000 clones detected, 85% to 95% appear once; the ten largest clones hold 1.2%. The sequenced material came from naive CD8+ T cells sorted from blood. The receptors come from a man younger than 35 in good health.

Concerning this clone itself: This sample also contains other DNA sequences that code for the same CDR3. J is TRBJ1-1 and V is TRBV19; D gene ambiguous. The CDR3 covers 12 residues. Germline assignment: CDR1 LNHDA and CDR2 SQIVND (reference sequence). Trimming removed 3 bases at V and 1 base at J, with 3 bases between. In nucleotides, the CDR3 is TGTGCCAGTAGTATCAGGAACACTGAAGCTTTCTTT. It codes for CASSIRNTEAFF.

The J gene is TRBJ2-5, the V gene TRBV4-1, with 12 bases aligning to TRBD2. Germline values: CDR1 MGHRA, CDR2 YSYEKL. The J segment lost 2 bases and the V segment lost 0 bases, leaving 7 bases of the junction unmatched. This CDR3 has 18 amino acids. The CDR3 spells CASSQERTSGVWQETQYF. CDR3 in DNA: TGCGCCAGCAGCCAAGAAAGGACTAGCGGGGTTTGGCAAGAGACCCAGTACTTC.

This chain uses TRBV4-3 with TRBJ2-7, with D unresolved. Germline V gene sequence: CDR1 LGHNA, CDR2 YSLEER. The length of the CDR3 is 15 residues. With 0 bases removed from V and 2 bases from J, the gap between germline ends came to 11 bases. The CDR3 loop reads CASSQEGSGTYEQYF. In nucleotides, the CDR3 is TGCGCCAGCAGCCAAGAGGGGTCAGGAACCTACGAGCAGTACTTC.

The rearrangement links TRBV10-1 to TRBJ2-6, with D hard to call. Germline V gene data show CDR1 as WNHNN and CDR2 as SYGVQD (reference sequence). The CDR3 covers 15 residues. The V gene lost 3 bases and the J gene lost 0 bases, with 6 bases spanning the gap. The CDR3 region has the DNA TGCGCCAGCAGTGAACAGCACTCTGGGGCCAACGTCCTGACTTTC. Residues: CASSEQHSGANVLTF.

V usage is TRBV4-2 and J usage is TRBJ2-7; TRBD1 is a possible D gene (6 bases). CDR3 length: 14 amino acids. Trimming took 5 bases from V and 1 from J, leaving 12 bases between them. CDR1 is LGHNA, CDR2 YNFKEQ, per germline. CDR3 protein: CASSFERGSYEQYF. In nucleotides, the CDR3 is TGTGCCAGCAGCTTCGAAAGGGGGTCCTACGAGCAGTACTTC.

The gene calls are TRBV5-6 and TRBJ2-7, with D tentatively TRBD1 (5 bases). The CDR3 length is 16 residues. CDR1 is SGHDT and CDR2 is YYEEEE in the germline V gene. The V end was cut by 0 bases, the J end by 3 bases, with 16 bases between. The CDR3 is CASSLVPDSFYYEQYF. CDR3 DNA: TGTGCCAGCAGCTTGGTCCCCGACAGTTTCTACTACGAGCAGTACTTC. Using reference TRBV5-6 and TRBJ2-7 for the parts outside the CDR3, the full variable domain is DAGVTQSPTHLIKTRGQQVTLRCSPKSGHDTVSWYQQALGQGPQFIFQYYEEEERQRGNFPDRFSGHQFPNYSSELNVNALLLGDSALYLCASSLVPDSFYYEQYFGPGTRLTVT.

As regards this clone: One end of the junction fails to match germline, which may point to a read error. This chain links TRBV7-7 with TRBJ2-7; tentatively, D is TRBD2 (5 bases). The length of the CDR3 is 15 residues. Germline loops: CDR1 SSHAT, CDR2 FNYEAQ (reference sequence). CDR3 sequence reads: CASSLAYGGQYEQYF. DNA of the CDR3: TGTGCTAGCAGCTTAGCGTACGGCGGGCAGTACGAGCAGTACTTC.

V gene TRBV6-5 combines with J gene TRBJ1-2, with TRBD1 as a possible D gene (6 bases). The CDR3 is made up of 14 amino acids. CDR1 and CDR2 (germline): MNHEY, SVGAGI. Trimming took off 3 bases at V and 5 bases at J, with 13 bases between the two ends. CDR3 in amino acids: CASSYDRISYGYTF. DNA of the CDR3: TGTGCCAGCAGTTATGACAGGATTTCGTATGGCTACACCTTC.

V gene TRBV7-8 combines with J gene TRBJ2-3, with D possibly matching TRBD2 (5 bases). The CDR3 contains 13 residues. V was trimmed by 8 bases and J by 0 bases, leaving 9 bases between them. Germline V gene data show CDR1 as SGHVS and CDR2 as FQNEAQ. The CDR3 region is CASRPGSTDTQYF. In DNA, the CDR3 is TGTGCCAGCCGTCCGGGAAGCACAGATACGCAGTATTTT.

The gene calls are TRBV7-9 and TRBJ1-3; D remains ambiguous. CDR1 and CDR2 (germline): SEHNR, FQNEAQ (reference sequence). The ends were cut back, 5 bases at V and 0 bases at J, with 14 bases in the middle. The CDR3 consists of 16 residues. The DNA for the CDR3 is TGTGCCAGCAGCCTACCGCCCGAGTTCTCTGGAAACACCATATATTTT. It encodes CASSLPPEFSGNTIYF.

V and J are TRBV7-9 and TRBJ2-5; D may be TRBD1 or TRBD2 (5 bases each). The CDR3 is 14 amino acids. Trimming took 4 bases from V and 1 from J, leaving 10 bases between them. Germline values: CDR1 SEHNR, CDR2 FQNEAQ (reference sequence). DNA of the CDR3: TGTGCCAGCAGCTCGGGACCTCCCCAAGAGACCCAGTACTTC. It codes for CASSSGPPQETQYF. The variable domain in full, completed from reference TRBV7-9 and TRBJ2-5, reads DTGVSQNPRHKITKRGQNVTFRCDPISEHNRLYWYRQTLGQGPEFLTYFQNEAQLEKSRLLSDRFSAERPKGSFSTLEIQRTEQGDSAMYLCASSSGPPQETQYFGPGTRLLVL.

This sequence joins TRBV4-1 and TRBJ2-3, with no clear D. The ends were cut back, 4 bases at V and 2 bases at J, with 13 bases in the middle. This CDR3 has 15 residues. Per the germline V gene, CDR1 is MGHRA and CDR2 is YSYEKL. The CDR3: CASSPRHGYTDTQYF. DNA for the CDR3: TGCGCCAGCAGCCCACGACACGGATACACAGATACGCAGTATTTT.

This chain links TRBV6-5 with TRBJ2-3; D is unresolved. V lost 6 bases, J lost 1 base, and 14 bases lay in between. CDR1 is MNHEY and CDR2 is SVGAGI in the germline V gene. CDR3 length: 15 amino acids. The CDR3 region has the DNA TGTGCCAGCAGAGCCTTCCTACCTCGCACAGATACGCAGTATTTT. Its translation: CASRAFLPRTDTQYF.

J is TRBJ2-5 and V is TRBV7-3; 7 nucleotides line up with TRBD2. Trimming at V came to 2 bases and at J to 4 bases, leaving 1 base not matched to a gene. The CDR3 covers 13 residues. Germline V gene lookup returns CDR1 SGHTA and CDR2 FQGTGA. CDR3 DNA: TGTGCCAGCAGCTTATGGGGGGGAGAGACCCAGTACTTC. Amino acids: CASSLWGGETQYF.

The chain combines TRBV4-1 with TRBJ2-7; 7 positions agree with TRBD2. Germline V CDR1 and CDR2: MGHRA, YSYEKL. The junction had 6 bases not matched to a gene; V was cut back by 1 base and J by 3 bases. This CDR3 region has 15 residues. CDR3 sequence: CASSQVPGGDYEQYF. The CDR3 DNA sequence: TGCGCCAGCAGCCAAGTGCCGGGAGGCGACTACGAGCAGTACTTC.

Remarks on this clone: Different DNA sequences within this sample yield the same CDR3. V usage is TRBV9 and J usage is TRBJ2-5, with 11 bases aligning to TRBD1. This CDR3 contains 15 residues. CDR1 and CDR2 from the germline V gene are SGDLS and YYNGEE. V dropped 0 bases and J dropped 4; count of bases not matched to a gene: 2. The CDR3 sequence is CASSVAGTGGETQYF. The CDR3, as DNA: TGTGCCAGCAGCGTAGCTGGGACAGGGGGAGAGACCCAGTACTTC.

The chain links TRBV5-1 to TRBJ1-3; D unclear. CDR1 SGHRS and CDR2 YFSETQ come from the germline V gene. The length of the CDR3 is 17 residues. Trimming stripped 4 bases from V and 4 bases from J, with 21 bases between. The CDR3 sequence: CASSVGDSEGTGNTIYF. The CDR3 DNA sequence: TGCGCCAGCAGCGTGGGTGATTCGGAGGGAACGGGAAACACCATATATTTT.

This chain uses TRBV2 with TRBJ2-3; 8 positions agree with TRBD2. The CDR3 contains 14 residues. With 5 bases clipped from V and 1 base from J, the junction kept 2 bases outside the gene matches. Germline V gene sequence: CDR1 SNHLY, CDR2 FYNNEI. DNA of the CDR3: TGTGCCAGCAGTCGTAGCGGGGGCACAGATACGCAGTATTTT. Its protein is CASSRSGGTDTQYF.

This clone was recorded only once. The rearrangement uses TRBV14 and TRBJ2-7; a weak D match, TRBD1 (6 bases). In germline, CDR1 is SGHDN, CDR2 FVKESK. V was shortened by 4 bases and J by 7 bases, with 17 bases between the two germline ends. This CDR3 comprises 14 residues. The CDR3 coding sequence is TGTGCCAGCAGCCCATCGGGTGAAAGGGGGGAGCAGTACTTC. This gives the protein CASSPSGERGEQYF. Full variable domain (remainder filled in from reference TRBV14 and TRBJ2-7): EAGVTQFPSHSVIEKGQTVTLRCDPISGHDNLYWYRRVMGKEIKFLLHFVKESKQDESGMPNNRFLAERTGGTYSTLKVQPAELEDSGVYFCASSPSGERGEQYFGPGTRLTVT.

The chain recombines TRBV7-8 with TRBJ1-2; 7 nucleotides match TRBD1. Germline lookup yields CDR1 SGHVS and CDR2 FQNEAQ. CDR3 length: 14 residues. V dropped 8 bases and J dropped 7; count of bases not matched to a gene: 13. CDR3 in DNA: TGTGCCAGCTCTCTAAACAGGGGTTCTTCTGGCTACACCTTC. Protein product: CASSLNRGSSGYTF.

CDR3 nucleotide sequence: TGTGCCATCAGTGAGTCTAGCGGGAGCTCCTACAATGAGCAGTTCTTC. This sequence encodes CAISESSGSSYNEQFF. The gene calls are TRBV10-3 and TRBJ2-1; 9 nucleotides agree with TRBD2. Losses at the gene ends were 0 bases for V and 0 bases for J; bases not matched to a gene: 0. The CDR3 has 16 amino acids. CDR1 is ENHRY and CDR2 is SYGVKD in the germline V gene.

This chain links TRBV6-6 with TRBJ2-7; the D gene is possibly TRBD2 (5 bases). V was pared by 1 base and J by 4 bases, with 8 bases between. The germline V gene encodes CDR1 MNHNY and CDR2 SVGAGI (reference sequence). The CDR3 loop spans 13 amino acids. The CDR3 loop reads CASSYYEGYEQYF. In nucleotides, the CDR3 is TGTGCCAGCAGTTACTATGAGGGATACGAGCAGTACTTC.

This clone was found once. This specimen includes other DNA sequences encoding the same CDR3. CDR3 in DNA: TGTGCCAGCAGTGTCAGACAGACCTACGAGCAGTACTTC. The encoded protein is CASSVRQTYEQYF. V is TRBV6-1 and J is TRBJ2-7; tentative D call: TRBD1 (5 bases). The CDR3 is 13 amino acids. Germline V gene data show CDR1 as MNHNS and CDR2 as SASEGT. V was cut by 4 bases and J by 2 bases, with 9 bases left in between.

The chain has TRBV9 and TRBJ1-6; D unresolved. The germline CDR1 and CDR2 sequences are SGDLS and YYNGEE. Trimming removed 0 bases at V and 12 bases at J, with 7 bases between. The CDR3 covers 12 residues. In DNA, the CDR3 is TGTGCCAGCAGCGTAGATGACGGACCCCTCCACTTT. Translated: CASSVDDGPLHF.

V and J are TRBV10-2 and TRBJ2-2; the match to TRBD2 covers 8 bases. The J segment lost 7 bases and the V segment lost 10 bases, leaving 8 bases of the junction unmatched. The CDR3 is made up of 13 amino acids. Germline V gene lookup returns CDR1 WSHSY and CDR2 SAAADI. CDR3 amino acids: CAIRAGADGELFF. The CDR3 nucleotides read TGCGCCATCCGAGCGGGGGCGGACGGGGAGCTGTTTTTT.

The CDR3 reads CASSLVSGRDNEQFF. The CDR3 DNA is TGTGCCAGCAGCTTGGTAAGCGGGAGGGACAATGAGCAGTTCTTC. V usage is TRBV5-4 and J usage is TRBJ2-1; TRBD2 aligns across 10 bases. Germline V gene sequence: CDR1 SGHNT, CDR2 YYREEE (reference sequence). This CDR3 has 15 amino acids. Trimming removed 0 bases from V and 5 bases from J; junction bases left unmatched: 2.

The chain uses TRBV5-6 and TRBJ2-7; the D call may be TRBD1 or TRBD2 (5 bases each). The CDR3 loop spans 15 amino acids. Germline V gene data show CDR1 as SGHDT and CDR2 as YYEEEE. Trimming stripped 2 bases from V and 3 bases from J, with 15 bases between. The CDR3 sequence is CASSFSTGLFYEQYF. For the CDR3, the DNA is TGTGCCAGCAGCTTTAGCACAGGACTTTTCTACGAGCAGTACTTC.

The V gene is TRBV27, the J gene TRBJ2-3; 9 bases agree with TRBD1. The CDR3 extends over 14 amino acids. Germline-derived CDR1 and CDR2 are MNHEY and SMNVEV (reference sequence). V lost 5 bases and J lost 1; bases outside the gene matches: 1. The CDR3 region has the DNA TGTGCCAGCAGTAGGGACAGGGGCACAGATACGCAGTATTTT. It is translated as CASSRDRGTDTQYF.